Listed here are 9 T cell receptor beta chains from one sample, sequenced in a study of CD4 and CD8 cells across lung adenocarcinoma regions. TCRdb analysed the PCR reads with MiXCR anew, one entry per CDR3 protein. The table records around 20,000 distinct CDR3 sequences, about half of them present only once. The sample comprised CD8+ T cells from the center of a lung tumor. The receptors originated from a female donor with lung adenocarcinoma. The CD4 and CD8 labels of this study may be unreliable.

In its sample, this clonotype was seen many times. The chain has TRBV7-2 and TRBJ2-7, with D tentatively TRBD2 (5 bases). This CDR3 has 14 residues. Trimming stripped 1 base from V and 4 bases from J, with 11 bases between. Germline CDR1 is SGHTA and CDR2 is FQGNSA. The CDR3: CASSLGVPGYEQYF. The CDR3 nucleotides read TGTGCCAGCAGCTTAGGAGTCCCGGGGTACGAGCAGTACTTC.

A single count supports this clonotype. The chain employs TRBV7-9 and TRBJ2-1, with 12 bases identical to TRBD2. The germline V gene encodes CDR1 SEHNR and CDR2 FQNEAQ (reference sequence). This CDR3 is built from 12 residues. V dropped 5 bases and J dropped 15; count of bases not matched to a gene: 5. The CDR3 DNA reads as TGTGCCAGCAGCCCTAGCGGGGGGGTCGGGTTCTTC. Protein: CASSPSGGVGFF.

This clonotype is deemed medium-sized. This sequence joins TRBV6-1 and TRBJ2-7; weak D call: TRBD2 (6 bases). Trimming shortened V by 4 bases and J by 4 bases, and 8 bases separated the two germline ends. The germline gives CDR1 MNHNS, CDR2 SASEGT. This CDR3 is 12 amino acids long. The CDR3 DNA is TGTGCCAGCAGTGGCGGGGTGTACGAGCAGTACTTC. The encoded protein is CASSGGVYEQYF.

For the CDR3, the DNA is TGTGCCAGCAGCTTAGTTAACACGGGGACTGGGGTCCGGGACCAGGTCACTCAGTACTTC. Its protein is CASSLVNTGTGVRDQVTQYF. V and J are TRBV7-2 and TRBJ2-4, with D possibly matching TRBD2 (6 bases). From germline, CDR1 is SGHTA and CDR2 FQGNSA. The CDR3 has 20 amino acids. V lost 1 base and J lost 12, with 34 bases in between.

In the case of this clonotype: This may stem from a read error, because a much larger clone lies one nucleotide away. The chain combines TRBV6-5 with TRBJ2-1; D gene unclear. V lost 0 bases, J lost 10 bases, and 13 bases lay in between. CDR1 is MNHEY, CDR2 SVGAGI, per germline. This CDR3 region has 14 residues. The CDR3 nucleotides read TGTGCCAGCAGTTACTCGGCAGACTCCTACGAGCAGTTCTTC. Its translation: CASSYSADSYEQFF.

This clonotype has a single count. Compared with germline, one end of the junction differs, possibly owing to a read error. The genes are TRBV10-2 and TRBJ2-3, with D perhaps TRBD1 or TRBD2 (5 bases each). Germline V CDR1 and CDR2: WSHSY, SAAADI. The CDR3 is 14 residues long. CDR3 coding DNA: TGCCCCGTCCCGGGGCAGCGAGCCAAAGATACGCAGTATTTC. It yields the protein CPVPGQRAKDTQYF.

The gene calls are TRBV6-4 and TRBJ2-3; TRBD1 or TRBD2 may be the D gene (6 bases each). The DNA matches TRBJ2-7 better at its end, which makes the J call doubtful. The CDR3 extends over 14 amino acids. CDR1 and CDR2 from the germline V gene are MRHNA and SNTAGT. The CDR3 DNA reads TGTGCGGGGAGTGGGGGCGGGGACACAGAGACGCAGTACTTC. This translates into CAGSGGGDTETQYF.

This clonotype was counted a few times. The CDR3 region is CAISEGAFGQYF. The CDR3 DNA follows: TGTGCCATCAGTGAGGGTGCGTTTGGGCAGTACTTC. J is TRBJ2-1 and V is TRBV10-3; D gene ambiguous. The J call may be faulty, since TRBJ2-7 better matches the DNA end. CDR3 length: 12 amino acids. Germline CDR1 and CDR2: ENHRY and SYGVKD.

The genes are TRBV20-1 and TRBJ2-4; 9 nucleotides align to TRBD2. The CDR3 is made up of 14 amino acids. V was clipped by 6 bases and J by 7 bases; unmatched bases: 10. Germline V gene data show CDR1 as DFQATT and CDR2 as SNEGSKA (reference sequence). This CDR3 is CSAWGRAGGNIQYF. In DNA, the CDR3 is TGCAGTGCCTGGGGGCGAGCGGGAGGTAACATTCAGTACTTC.